Following are 28 T cell receptor beta chains from one sample sequenced in a study of CD8+CD57+ T cells in acquired aplastic anemia. Patients included in sequencing had previously demonstrated CD8+CD57+ cell expansion by flow cytometry. Genomic DNA constituted the template upon which TCR beta VDJ and CDR3 profiling was performed. TCRdb recomputed calls from the reads with MiXCR, one row per CDR3 protein. The repertoire holds around 500,000 distinct CDR3 sequences, with less than 35% as singletons. Sequencing input: sorted CD4+, CD8+, or CD8+CD57+ T cells (not recorded which) from PBMCs. These TCRs come from a human donor with aplastic anemia.

This clonotype was detected many times. This chain's CDR3 is CASSKARGAGNEQFF. CDR3 DNA: TGTGCCAGCAGCAAGGCCCGGGGCGCCGGGAATGAGCAGTTCTTC. This chain joins TRBV7-9 and TRBJ2-1; the D call may be TRBD1 or TRBD2 (5 bases each). The V end lost 5 bases, the J end lost 7 bases, and 18 bases lay between the germline ends. CDR1 and CDR2 (germline): SEHNR, FQNEAQ (reference sequence). The CDR3 loop spans 15 amino acids.

This clonotype was seen at least ten times. As DNA, the CDR3 is TGTGCCAGCAGTATAGCGGGGAGCCCCTACGAGCAGTACTTC. Protein product: CASSIAGSPYEQYF. V is TRBV7-8 and J is TRBJ2-7; 8 nucleotides match TRBD2. The germline gives CDR1 SGHVS, CDR2 FQNEAQ. The CDR3 length is 14 residues. V dropped 6 bases and J dropped 2; count of bases not matched to a gene: 6.

The V gene is TRBV10-3, the J gene TRBJ2-7; 9 bases are a match to TRBD1. The V gene's germline CDR1 is ENHRY and CDR2 SYGVKD. The V and J ends lost 6 bases and 2 bases, in that order; junction bases with no gene match: 5. This CDR3 is built from 14 residues. This CDR3 reads CAIREQGAAYEQYF. The CDR3 DNA sequence: TGTGCCATCAGGGAACAGGGGGCGGCCTACGAGCAGTACTTC.

The rearrangement uses TRBV5-5 and TRBJ1-2; possibly TRBD1 for D (6 bases). The CDR3 has 14 residues. The V end was cut by 4 bases, the J end by 5 bases, with 15 bases between. The germline V gene encodes CDR1 SGHKS and CDR2 YYEKEE (reference sequence). CDR3 nucleotides: TGTGCCAGCAGCGCCGGACAGATCGGGTATGGCTACACCTTC. Translated, it gives CASSAGQIGYGYTF.

This sequence joins TRBV30 and TRBJ1-3; unclear D gene. The germline V gene encodes CDR1 GTSNPN and CDR2 SVGIG (reference sequence). The V gene lost 0 bases and the J gene lost 3 bases, with 15 bases spanning the gap. The CDR3 has 16 amino acids. CDR3 DNA: TGTGCCTGGAGTGTAATGGGAGCCCATCTTGGAAACACCATATATTTT. Amino acid sequence: CAWSVMGAHLGNTIYF. The full variable domain, completed using reference TRBV30 and TRBJ1-3, is SQTIHQWPATLVQPVGSPLSLECTVEGTSNPNLYWYRQAAGRGLQLLFYSVGIGQISSEVPQNLSASRPQDRQFILSSKKLLLSDSGFYLCAWSVMGAHLGNTIYFGEGSWLTVV.

This clonotype was seen repeatedly, ten times or more. The J gene is TRBJ2-3, the V gene TRBV9; tentative D call: TRBD2 (6 bases). Trimming shortened V by 0 bases and J by 0 bases, and 11 bases separated the two germline ends. This CDR3 contains 16 residues. Germline loops: CDR1 SGDLS, CDR2 YYNGEE. CDR3 nucleotide sequence: TGTGCCAGCAGCGTAGCCCCGGGGACTAGCACAGATACGCAGTATTTT. Amino acids: CASSVAPGTSTDTQYF.

This clonotype has only one observation. The CDR3 DNA follows: TGTGCCAGCAGCCCTCCCGGGCCCACCGGGGAGCTGTTTTTT. Translating it yields CASSPPGPTGELFF. This sequence joins TRBV7-9 and TRBJ2-2; D unclear. CDR1 SEHNR and CDR2 FQNEAQ come from the germline V gene (reference sequence). This CDR3 is 14 amino acids long. Between the trimmed V and J ends, which lost 5 bases and 4 bases, there was a span of 11 bases.

A word on this clonotype: This clone may be a read error of a much larger clone one base away. The chain has TRBV7-6 and TRBJ2-1; no reliable D call. There are 13 residues in the CDR3. CDR1 and CDR2 from the germline V gene are SGHVS and FNYEAQ. The CDR3 DNA sequence: TGTGCCAGCAGCTTAGCGTTGTACAATGGGCAGTTCTTC. Protein: CASSLALYNGQFF.

This clonotype came up a few times. This sequence joins TRBV7-2 and TRBJ2-1; 7 nucleotides match TRBD2. The CDR3 totals 13 residues. V shed 6 bases and J 7 bases; nucleotides not matched to a gene: 6. Germline CDR1 is SGHTA and CDR2 is FQGNSA. The CDR3 sequence is CASSLLALNEQFF. In DNA, the CDR3 is TGTGCCAGCAGTTTACTAGCGCTTAATGAGCAGTTCTTC.

This clonotype appeared a few times. Just one base apart from a much larger clone, this may be a read error. The chain carries TRBV7-3 and TRBJ1-1, with D possibly TRBD1 on 6 matching bases. Per the germline V gene, CDR1 is SGHTA and CDR2 is FQGTGA. The CDR3 is 14 amino acids. This CDR3 is CAGSAQQGGTEAFF. CDR3 nucleotides: TGTGCCGGCAGCGCGCAACAGGGTGGCACTGAAGCTTTCTTT.

The J gene is TRBJ1-5, the V gene TRBV11-2; D is uncertain. From germline, CDR1 is SGHAT and CDR2 FQNNGV. V was clipped by 1 base and J by 11 bases, with 21 bases between them. There are 16 residues in the CDR3. CDR3 bases: TGTGCCAGCAGCTTAGTTCCTTTGGGGTTGAGGTCAGCCCAGCATTTT. This codes for CASSLVPLGLRSAQHF.

This clonotype has a count of ten or more. The chain links TRBV19 to TRBJ1-1, with no clear D. This CDR3 region has 14 residues. The ends were cut back, 3 bases at V and 5 bases at J, with 13 bases in the middle. Germline CDR1 and CDR2: LNHDA and SQIVND (reference sequence). CDR3 in amino acids: CASSIGTENTEAFF. The CDR3 nucleotides read TGTGCCAGTAGTATCGGAACCGAGAATACTGAAGCTTTCTTT.

V gene TRBV9 combines with J gene TRBJ2-3; 8 nucleotides align to TRBD2. This CDR3 comprises 19 residues. Trimming removed 0 bases from V and 4 bases from J; junction bases left unmatched: 16. The germline CDR1 and CDR2 sequences are SGDLS and YYNGEE. DNA for the CDR3: TGTGCCAGCAGCGTAGGGATTGCCGGGACTAGTATCGTCTCAGATACGCAGTATTTT. Translation: CASSVGIAGTSIVSDTQYF.

CDR3 sequence: CSSQTSGGSDTQYF. In nucleotides, the CDR3 is TGCAGCTCTCAGACTAGCGGGGGTTCAGATACGCAGTATTTT. The V and J genes are TRBV29-1 and TRBJ2-3; 12 bases map to TRBD2. The ends lost 8 bases at V and 4 bases at J; junction bases unmatched: 7. Germline lookup yields CDR1 SQVTM and CDR2 ANQGSEA. The CDR3 covers 14 residues.

Many counts were recorded for this clonotype. The V call is TRBV19, the J call TRBJ2-1, with no clear D. Germline values: CDR1 LNHDA, CDR2 SQIVND (reference sequence). Trimming pared 4 bases from V and 5 bases from J, leaving 15 bases between. The CDR3 consists of 15 residues. CDR3: CASSNAEPPHNEQFF. DNA of the CDR3: TGTGCCAGTAGTAATGCAGAGCCACCACACAATGAGCAGTTCTTC.

The sample holds many counts of this clonotype. The rearrangement links TRBV5-4 to TRBJ2-7; D uncertain. The CDR3 runs to 12 residues. Deletions cut 2 bases from V and 4 bases from J, with 7 bases between. CDR1 is SGHNT and CDR2 is YYREEE in the germline V gene (reference sequence). As DNA, the CDR3 is TGTGCCAGCAGCTTTGGCCTTTACGAGCAGTACTTC. It encodes CASSFGLYEQYF. Full variable domain (rest looked up from reference TRBV5-4 and TRBJ2-7): ETGVTQSPTHLIKTRGQQVTLRCSSQSGHNTVSWYQQALGQGPQFIFQYYREEENGRGNFPPRFSGLQFPNYSSELNVNALELDDSALYLCASSFGLYEQYFGPGTRLTVT.

The chain has TRBV11-1 and TRBJ2-1; 11 positions agree with TRBD2. The germline V gene has CDR1 SGHAT and CDR2 FQDESV (reference sequence). CDR3 length: 15 amino acids. Trimming cost V 3 bases and J 3 bases; bases outside gene matches: 1. The CDR3 DNA reads as TGTGCCAGCAGCTTTGGGACTAGCGGCTACAATGAGCAGTTCTTC. Residues: CASSFGTSGYNEQFF.

V and J are TRBV20-1 and TRBJ2-5; D perhaps matches TRBD2 (7 bases). Germline values: CDR1 DFQATT, CDR2 SNEGSKA (reference sequence). The CDR3 spans 15 residues. Trimming left V 6 bases short and J 2 bases short, with 19 bases between. The CDR3 DNA reads as TGCAGTGCGGAGAGGGGGGGGGGCGAACAAGAGACCCAGTACTTC. This translates into CSAERGGGEQETQYF.

This clonotype has just a few counts. CDR3 sequence reads: CASSVDRNTGELFF. CDR3 nucleotides: TGTGCCAGCAGCGTAGACAGGAACACCGGGGAGCTGTTTTTT. The genes are TRBV9 and TRBJ2-2, with D hard to call. Trimming stripped 0 bases from V and 1 base from J, with 4 bases between. Germline values: CDR1 SGDLS, CDR2 YYNGEE. The CDR3 loop spans 14 amino acids.

In its sample, this clonotype was seen many times. This chain joins TRBV10-3 and TRBJ2-5; a weak D match, TRBD2 (6 bases). Deletions cut 6 bases from V and 3 bases from J, with 11 bases between. The germline V gene has CDR1 ENHRY and CDR2 SYGVKD. CDR3 length: 13 residues. CDR3 region: CAISTIAEETQYF. Here the CDR3 DNA reads TGTGCCATCAGCACAATAGCGGAAGAGACCCAGTACTTC.

The V gene is TRBV10-3, the J gene TRBJ2-3; 16 nucleotides agree with TRBD2. CDR3 length: 17 amino acids. V was pared by 10 bases and J by 0 bases, with 7 bases of the junction left unmatched. The germline gives CDR1 ENHRY, CDR2 SYGVKD. CDR3 sequence reads: CATTPGLAGGSTDTQYF. CDR3 in DNA: TGTGCCACTACTCCGGGACTAGCGGGAGGGAGCACAGATACGCAGTATTTT.

There are many counts of this clonotype. V usage is TRBV29-1 and J usage is TRBJ2-7; D unclear. This CDR3 comprises 12 residues. Germline V gene sequence: CDR1 SQVTM, CDR2 ANQGSEA. V lost 7 bases, J lost 2 bases, and 12 bases lay in between. The CDR3 nucleotides read TGCAGCGCCGTAACTGGAGCCTACGAGCAGTACTTC. Translating it yields CSAVTGAYEQYF.

Ten or more counts support this clonotype. The chain recombines TRBV19 with TRBJ2-3; D remains ambiguous. The V end lost 9 bases, the J end lost 3 bases, and 7 bases lay between the germline ends. The CDR3 is made up of 11 amino acids. Germline CDR1 is LNHDA and CDR2 is SQIVND (reference sequence). The CDR3 coding sequence is TGTGCCAGCAGCCGTACAGATACGCAGTATTTT. It encodes CASSRTDTQYF.

This clonotype came up once. This chain joins TRBV7-6 and TRBJ2-2, with D perhaps matching TRBD1 or TRBD2 (6 bases each). The germline CDR1 and CDR2 sequences are SGHVS and FNYEAQ. There are 16 residues in the CDR3. Trimming took off 2 bases at V and 1 base at J, with 11 bases between the two ends. CDR3 loop: CASSLKGGWNTGELFF. The CDR3 coding sequence is TGTGCCAGCAGCTTAAAGGGGGGCTGGAACACCGGGGAGCTGTTTTTT. The whole variable domain, filled in from reference TRBV7-6 and TRBJ2-2, reads GAGVSQSPRYKVTKRGQDVALRCDPISGHVSLYWYRQALGQGPEFLTYFNYEAQQDKSGLPNDRFSAERPEGSISTLTIQRTEQRDSAMYRCASSLKGGWNTGELFFGEGSRLTVL.

With respect to this clonotype: Given a much more abundant clone one base away, this may be a read error. V is TRBV20-1 and J is TRBJ1-3; no reliable D call. The CDR3 has 13 residues. Germline V lookup: CDR1 DFQATT, CDR2 SNEGSKA (reference sequence). CDR3 region: CSAAIVGGNTIHF. CDR3 sequence (DNA): TGCAGTGCCGCGATTGTTGGTGGAAACACCATACATTTT.

The chain joins TRBV20-1 to TRBJ2-7; either TRBD1 or TRBD2 may fit D (6 bases each). CDR3 length: 12 residues. The germline V gene encodes CDR1 DFQATT and CDR2 SNEGSKA (reference sequence). Trimming cost V 6 bases and J 3 bases, with 12 bases left between them. The CDR3 loop reads CSARLGGYEQYF. CDR3 in DNA: TGCAGTGCCCGACTAGGGGGCTACGAGCAGTACTTC.

Comment on this clonotype: A much larger clone lies one base from this, so it may be a read error. V gene TRBV7-7 combines with J gene TRBJ1-1; D remains ambiguous. From germline, CDR1 is SSHAT and CDR2 FNYEAQ (reference sequence). This CDR3 has 13 residues. Here the CDR3 DNA reads TGTGCTAGCAGCTACGCTAGGAACGCTGAAGCTTTCTTT. This translates into CASSYARNAEAFF.

This clonotype was detected only a few times. The chain has TRBV11-2 and TRBJ2-3; maybe TRBD2 (5 bases). The CDR3 has 18 residues. Germline V gives CDR1 SGHAT, CDR2 FQNNGV. V gave up 4 bases and J gave up 0 bases, with 20 bases separating them. The CDR3 DNA sequence: TGTGCCAGCAGCTCCATATGGGATAGCGAACCTAGCACAGATACGCAGTATTTT. Amino acid sequence: CASSSIWDSEPSTDTQYF. The whole variable domain, filled in from reference TRBV11-2 and TRBJ2-3, reads EAGVAQSPRYKIIEKRQSVAFWCNPISGHATLYWYQQILGQGPKLLIQFQNNGVVDDSQLPKDRFSAERLKGVDSTLKIQPAKLEDSAVYLCASSSIWDSEPSTDTQYFGPGTRLTVL.